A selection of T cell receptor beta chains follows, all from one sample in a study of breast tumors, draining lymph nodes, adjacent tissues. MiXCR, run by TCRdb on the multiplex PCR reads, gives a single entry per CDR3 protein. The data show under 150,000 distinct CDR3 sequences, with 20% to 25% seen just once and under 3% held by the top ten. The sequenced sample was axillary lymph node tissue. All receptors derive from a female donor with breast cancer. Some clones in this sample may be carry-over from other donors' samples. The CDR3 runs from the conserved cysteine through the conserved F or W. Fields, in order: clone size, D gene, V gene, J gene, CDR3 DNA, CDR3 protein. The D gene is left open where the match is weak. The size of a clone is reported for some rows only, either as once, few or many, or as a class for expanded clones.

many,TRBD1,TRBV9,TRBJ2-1,TGTGCCAGCAGCGTCCAGGGGGCCTACTACAATGAGCAGTTCTTC,CASSVQGAYYNEQFF
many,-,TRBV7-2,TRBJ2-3,TGTGCCAGCAGCTACAAGTCATATACGCAGTATTTT,CASSYKSYTQYF
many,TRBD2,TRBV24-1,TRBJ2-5,TGTGCCACCAGTGATTTCGGGCTAGCGGAGGGGGAGACCCAGTACTTC,CATSDFGLAEGETQYF
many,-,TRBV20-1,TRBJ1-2,TGCAGTGCTAGAGCTAGGAGTAACTATGGCTACACCTTC,CSARARSNYGYTF
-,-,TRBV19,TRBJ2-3,TGTGCCAGTAGTCCTCACTCAGATACGCAGTATTTT,CASSPHSDTQYF
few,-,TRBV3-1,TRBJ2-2,TGTGCCAGCAGCCCCCGACAGTGGAACACCGGGGAGCTGTTTTTT,CASSPRQWNTGELFF
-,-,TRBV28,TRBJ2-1,TGTGCCAGCAGCACCATAGGCCGGGCAGATTACAATGAGCAGTTCTTC,CASSTIGRADYNEQFF
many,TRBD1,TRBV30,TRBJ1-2,TGTGCCTGGAGTGCATCCTGGGACAGGGTGTACGGCTACACCTTC,CAWSASWDRVYGYTF
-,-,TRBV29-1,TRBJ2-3,TGCAGCGTTACGCCGGAGAACACAGATACGCAGTATTTT,CSVTPENTDTQYF
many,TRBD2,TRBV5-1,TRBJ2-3,TGCGCCAGCAGCTTCCAACCGCCGGGACTAGCGGGAGAGGGGGTCACAGATACGCAGTATTTT,CASSFQPPGLAGEGVTDTQYF
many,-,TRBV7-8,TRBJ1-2,TGTGCCAGCAGCAACGACCTACTGATAACAGTATCTAACTATGGCTACACCTTC,CASSNDLLITVSNYGYTF
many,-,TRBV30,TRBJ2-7,TGTGCCTGGAGTGTACAGATGAACTCCTACGAGCAGTACTTC,CAWSVQMNSYEQYF
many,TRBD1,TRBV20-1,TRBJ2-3,TGCAGTGCTAGGAATCAGGACAGGGGGAAAGATACGCAGTATTTT,CSARNQDRGKDTQYF
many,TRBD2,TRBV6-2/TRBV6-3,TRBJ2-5,TGTGCCAGCAGCCGCCGGACTAGCGGGAGTCTGGAGACCCAGTACTTC,CASSRRTSGSLETQYF
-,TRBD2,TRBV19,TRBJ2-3,TGTGCCAGTAGTAGCCCTCGGCGGGAGGGCACAGATACGCAGTATTTT,CASSSPRREGTDTQYF
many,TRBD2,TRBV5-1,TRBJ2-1,TGCGCCAGCAGCTCCGGACTAGCGCCGTCCTACAATGAGCAGTTCTTC,CASSSGLAPSYNEQFF
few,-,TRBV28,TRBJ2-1,TGTGCCAGCGGGGGCGGGAGTTCATACAATGAGCAGTTCTTC,CASGGGSSYNEQFF
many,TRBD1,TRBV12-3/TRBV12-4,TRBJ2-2,TGTGCCAGCAGTTTGGGACAGGGGCTCGGCTGGGAGCTGTTTTTT,CASSLGQGLGWELFF
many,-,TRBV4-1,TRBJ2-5,TGCGCCAGCAGCCCCACCCCAGGGTGGGAGACCCAGTACTTC,CASSPTPGWETQYF
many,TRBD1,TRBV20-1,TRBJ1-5,TGCAGTGCTAGAGAATATAGGGGGCCCGGCAATCAGCCCCAGCATTTT,CSAREYRGPGNQPQHF
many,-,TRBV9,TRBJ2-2,TGTGCCAGCAGCGTCCGGGCTTCAGGGGAGCTGTTTTTT,CASSVRASGELFF
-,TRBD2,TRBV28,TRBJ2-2,TGTGCCAGCAGTTTAGTCAGTCTAGCGGAGAACACCGGGGAGCTGTTTTTT,CASSLVSLAENTGELFF
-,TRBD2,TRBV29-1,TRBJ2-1,TGCAGCGTTGTCCCGGGAGGTAGTGAGCAGTTCTTC,CSVVPGGSEQFF
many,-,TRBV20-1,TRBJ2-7,TGCAGTGCTAGCGGGAACTCCTACGAGCAGTACTTC,CSASGNSYEQYF
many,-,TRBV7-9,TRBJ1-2,TGTGCCAGCAGCACTGGAGGAGTCTATGGCTACACCTTC,CASSTGGVYGYTF
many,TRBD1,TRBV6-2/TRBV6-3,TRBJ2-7,TGTGCCAGCAGCCGATCTGACAGGGGTTGGGGCTACGAGCAGTACTTC,CASSRSDRGWGYEQYF
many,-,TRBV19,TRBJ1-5,TGTGCCAGTAGTTGGGGCTATAGCAATCAGCCCCAGCATTTT,CASSWGYSNQPQHF